A selection of T cell receptor beta chains follows, all from one sample in a study of identical twins. MiXCR was run by TCRdb on the 5' RACE reads, yielding one entry per CDR3 protein. The data contain around 570,000 distinct CDR3 sequences, 9% to 10% of them singletons. This same sample was also part of a study on yellow fever vaccine responses in identical twins.

The material sequenced was PBMCs. The receptors shown here come from a woman in her late teens or twenties in good health. CDR3s include the opening cysteine and the closing phenylalanine or tryptophan. Size is stated for part of the rows, as once, few or many counts, or as a class when the clone is expanded.

clone size	V gene	J gene	CDR3 length	CDR3 protein
few	TRBV6-1	TRBJ2-7	14	CASGDRDRGNEQYF
few	TRBV6-2/TRBV6-3	TRBJ2-5	14	CASTPTPLTETQYF
NA	TRBV18	TRBJ2-5	14	CASSLSGASETQYF
many	TRBV24-1	TRBJ2-1	14	CAAGLGGGNNEQFF
many	TRBV5-1	TRBJ2-7	14	CASSLVVGQDEQYF
few	TRBV7-6	TRBJ2-3	14	CALGPFSSTDTQYF
few	TRBV6-5	TRBJ2-7	16	CASSTNPGQGNYEQYF
NA	TRBV12-3/TRBV12-4	TRBJ2-7	15	CASSLAGQGNYEQYF
NA	TRBV2	TRBJ2-2	14	CASSWGASTGELFF
NA	TRBV11-1	TRBJ2-5	19	CASSLTNESGRRYQETQYF
many	TRBV6-5	TRBJ1-6	16	CASSYFRGQGISPLHF
NA	TRBV7-9	TRBJ2-5	17	CASSSTAALRLDETQYF
few	TRBV7-2	TRBJ2-7	16	CASSLVMSGSPYEQYF
NA	TRBV4-3	TRBJ2-4	13	CASSQDRGGIQYF
many	TRBV11-2	TRBJ1-4	16	CASSPTFGGEGEKLFF
few	TRBV4-1	TRBJ2-2	14	CAVGTGFFTGELFF
many	TRBV4-3	TRBJ2-1	15	CASSSGLVSGNEQFF
NA	TRBV19	TRBJ1-3	14	CASGQGSSGNTIYF
NA	TRBV10-3	TRBJ2-3	14	CAIRPGETADTQYF
few	TRBV5-1	TRBJ2-2	16	CASSLAPMQGSGELFF
few	TRBV29-1	TRBJ1-1	14	CSIHDGNMNTEAFF
NA	TRBV30	TRBJ1-6	11	CACADDSPLHF
NA	TRBV28	TRBJ2-5	15	CASSTRQDHQETQYF
few	TRBV27	TRBJ2-1	15	CASTNSGRATFEQFF
NA	TRBV29-1	TRBJ1-2	13	CSASIAPSRGYTF
NA	TRBV20-1	TRBJ2-2	14	CSARLQGNTGELFF
few	TRBV25-1	TRBJ1-1	15	CASSEYSAGAPLAFF
NA	TRBV29-1	TRBJ1-1	14	CSVIKIDRGLVAFF
NA	TRBV15	TRBJ2-7	16	CATSREMGERPYEQYF
many	TRBV12-3/TRBV12-4	TRBJ2-1	16	CASSPAGTSGSNEQFF
many	TRBV7-9	TRBJ2-3	16	CASSSATDRSTDTQYF
NA	TRBV28	TRBJ2-2	13	CASIRTNTGELFF
NA	TRBV4-1	TRBJ2-5	16	CASSYTGTGGQETQYF
many	TRBV4-1	TRBJ2-1	17	CASSQDTSGSSYNEQFF
few	TRBV4-3	TRBJ2-2	17	CASSPERGWSHTGELFF
NA	TRBV29-1	TRBJ2-5	13	CSVDGGEQETQYF
NA	TRBV12-3/TRBV12-4	TRBJ2-7	13	CASSLRGQAEQYF